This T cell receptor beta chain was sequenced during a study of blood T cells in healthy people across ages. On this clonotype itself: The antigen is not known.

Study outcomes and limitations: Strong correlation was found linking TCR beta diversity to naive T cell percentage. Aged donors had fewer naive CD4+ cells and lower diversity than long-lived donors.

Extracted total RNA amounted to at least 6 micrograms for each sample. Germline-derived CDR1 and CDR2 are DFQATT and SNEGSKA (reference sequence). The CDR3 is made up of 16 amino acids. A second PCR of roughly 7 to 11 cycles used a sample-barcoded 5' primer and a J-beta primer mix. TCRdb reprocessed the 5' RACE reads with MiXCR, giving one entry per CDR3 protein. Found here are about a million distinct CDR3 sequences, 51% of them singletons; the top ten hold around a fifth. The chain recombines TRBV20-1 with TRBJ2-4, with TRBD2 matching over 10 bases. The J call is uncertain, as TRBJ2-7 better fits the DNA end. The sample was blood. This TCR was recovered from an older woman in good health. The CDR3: CSARGLTSGTPYEQYF. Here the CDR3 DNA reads TGCAGTGCTAGAGGTCTTACTAGCGGGACCCCCTACGAGCAGTACTTC.